These 5 T cell receptor beta chains were all obtained from the same sample, sequenced in a study of blood T cell repertoires in COVID-19. Sequenced by immunoSEQ multiplex PCR; TCRdb stores in-frame clones only, minus some. This table has nearly 200,000 clones, around 81% appearing once. Sequenced sample: PBMCs or T cells enriched from blood (not recorded which). The receptors derive from a middle-aged man who had recovered from COVID-19.

J is TRBJ1-1 and V is TRBV30; TRBD1 might be the D (6 bases). The CDR3 covers 14 residues. The germline V and J ends were trimmed by 0 bases and 5 bases, with 13 bases remaining between them. Germline CDR1 GTSNPN, CDR2 SVGIG (reference sequence). Here the CDR3 reads CAWSVGGGTTEAFF. In DNA, the CDR3 is TGTGCCTGGAGTGTAGGGGGGGGAACGACTGAAGCTTTCTTT.

The gene calls are TRBV3-1 (or the pseudogene TRBV3-2) and TRBJ1-5; 10 nucleotides align to TRBD1. The CDR3 length is 17 residues. J lost 6 bases, V lost 0 bases, and 8 bases had no gene match. Germline V gene lookup returns CDR1 LGHDT and CDR2 YNNKEL (reference sequence). CDR3 bases: TGTGCCAGCAGCCAAGACCTTCGACAGGGGGCTGGTCAGCCCCAGCATTTT. Encoded protein: CASSQDLRQGAGQPQHF.

V and J are TRBV9 and TRBJ2-5, with 9 bases fitting TRBD2. The ends lost 0 bases at V and 5 bases at J; junction bases unmatched: 8. Germline V gene sequence: CDR1 SGDLS, CDR2 YYNGEE. This CDR3 contains 16 residues. The CDR3 DNA is TGTGCCAGCAGCGTAGGCGGCGGGGGGGCCGCGGAGACCCAGTACTTC. As protein: CASSVGGGGAAETQYF. The full variable domain, its missing parts supplied by reference TRBV9 and TRBJ2-5, is DSGVTQTPKHLITATGQRVTLRCSPRSGDLSVYWYQQSLDQGLQFLIQYYNGEERAKGNILERFSAQQFPDLHSELNLSSLELGDSALYFCASSVGGGGAAETQYFGPGTRLLVL.

This clone was counted a few times. The rearrangement links TRBV7-9 to TRBJ2-1; a weak D match, TRBD1 (9 bases). V shed 3 bases and J shed 9 bases, with 21 bases lying between them. Germline V lookup: CDR1 SEHNR, CDR2 FQNEAQ (reference sequence). This CDR3 is built from 16 residues. CDR3 loop: CASSFGRDRVLSEQFF. The DNA for the CDR3 is TGTGCCAGCAGCTTCGGGAGGGACAGGGTTTTGAGTGAGCAGTTCTTC.

The J gene is TRBJ1-4, the V gene TRBV27; D is unclear. Germline CDR1 reads MNHEY; CDR2 reads SMNVEV (reference sequence). This CDR3 is 12 amino acids long. The ends were cut back, 7 bases at V and 7 bases at J, with 10 bases in the middle. For the CDR3, the DNA is TGTGCCAGCACCTCTATTGGTGAAAAACTGTTTTTT. It codes for CASTSIGEKLFF.